The present TCR beta chain was sequenced within a study of early stage breast cancer tumors. Broader study findings: Unsorted bulk genomic DNA sequencing lacked pairing and functional marker data. Commonly generated sequences made up most enriched TCRB sequences shared between patients.

The table came from immunoSEQ multiplex PCR; TCRdb's copy has only in-frame clones and leaves some out. The top ten clones hold approximately 2% of a sample with some 20,000 clones, 83% of them seen once. On this clone: The antigen is undetermined.

Sequences were obtained from blood. The TCR was taken from a person aged 65-85 years with breast cancer.

The CDR3: CASSRGQGDSPLHF. The CDR3 coding sequence is TGTGCCAGCAGCCGGGGACAGGGCGATTCACCCCTCCACTTT. The V call is TRBV11-1, the J call TRBJ1-6; 9 bases align to TRBD1. The trim removed 5 bases at V and 8 bases at J, leaving 4 bases unmatched. CDR3 length equals 14 residues. Germline CDR1 reads SGHAT; CDR2 reads FQDESV (reference sequence).